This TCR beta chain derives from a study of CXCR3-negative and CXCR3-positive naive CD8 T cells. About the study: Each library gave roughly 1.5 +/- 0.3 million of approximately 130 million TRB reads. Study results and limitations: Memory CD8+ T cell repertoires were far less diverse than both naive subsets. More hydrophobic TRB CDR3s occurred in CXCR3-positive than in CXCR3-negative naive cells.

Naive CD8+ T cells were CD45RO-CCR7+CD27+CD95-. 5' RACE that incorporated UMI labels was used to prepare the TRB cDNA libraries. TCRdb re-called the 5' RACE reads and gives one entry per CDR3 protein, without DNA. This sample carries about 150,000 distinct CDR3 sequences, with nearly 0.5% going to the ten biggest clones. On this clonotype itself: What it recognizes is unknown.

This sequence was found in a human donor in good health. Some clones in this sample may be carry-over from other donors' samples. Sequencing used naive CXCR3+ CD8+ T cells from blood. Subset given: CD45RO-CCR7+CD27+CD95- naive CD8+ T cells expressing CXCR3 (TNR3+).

The chain's CDR3 is CASSQREEGYEQYF. The rearrangement joins TRBV4-2 to TRBJ2-7; TCRdb reports TRBD2, a call that lacks DNA to check it against. CDR1 is LGHNA, CDR2 YNFKEQ, per germline. The CDR3 has 14 amino acids.